The clone carrying this T cell receptor beta chain was seen a few times. The antigen is not known. The sample belongs to a study of T cell repertoires in cytomegalovirus infection. Study as a whole: Peptides in the study included HLA-C-restricted and HLA-B-restricted CMV epitopes. Matching HLA type, along with CMV infection, was indicated by public TCR beta signatures. Notes on the study in general: HLA-C-restricted CMV-specific TCR beta clonotypes prevailed in the ex vivo response. Summed public TCR beta family frequency identified CMV carriers bearing the relevant HLA.

TCRdb reprocessed the reads via MiXCR and lists one record per CDR3 protein. The sample comprises 250,000 to 400,000 distinct CDR3 sequences, around a quarter of which are singletons, and 10% to 15% rests with the top ten. J gave up 4 bases and V 0 bases, and 1 base lay outside the gene matches. Germline-derived CDR1 and CDR2 are MNHEY and SMNVEV (reference sequence). The CDR3 is made up of 15 amino acids. The source is a human donor in good health (CMV status not recorded). Some clones in this sample may be carry-over from other donors' samples. V and J are TRBV27 and TRBJ2-1; 9 bases are shared with TRBD1. The sample was cultured PBMCs, taken from culture after CMV antigen stimulation. The CDR3 DNA reads TGTGCCAGCAGTTTATCGGGACAGGGTTACAATGAGCAGTTCTTC. Translated: CASSLSGQGYNEQFF.